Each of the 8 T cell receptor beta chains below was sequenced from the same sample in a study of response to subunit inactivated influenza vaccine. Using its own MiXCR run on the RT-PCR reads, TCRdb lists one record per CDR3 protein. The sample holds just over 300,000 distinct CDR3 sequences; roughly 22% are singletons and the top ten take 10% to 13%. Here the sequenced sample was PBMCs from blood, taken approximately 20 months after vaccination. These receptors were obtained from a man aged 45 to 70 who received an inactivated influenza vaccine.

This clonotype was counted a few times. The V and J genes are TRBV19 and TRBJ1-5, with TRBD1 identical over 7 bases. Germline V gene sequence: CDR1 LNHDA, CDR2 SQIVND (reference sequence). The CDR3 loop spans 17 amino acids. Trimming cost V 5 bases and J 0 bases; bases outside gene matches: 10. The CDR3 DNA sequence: TGTGCCAGTAGTCCCTGGGACAGACTCTTTAGCAATCAGCCCCAGCATTTT. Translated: CASSPWDRLFSNQPQHF.

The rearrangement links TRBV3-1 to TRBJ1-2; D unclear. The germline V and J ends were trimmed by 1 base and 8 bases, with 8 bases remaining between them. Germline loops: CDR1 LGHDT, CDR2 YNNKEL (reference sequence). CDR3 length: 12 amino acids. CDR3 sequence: CASSQGASGYTF. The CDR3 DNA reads TGTGCCAGCAGCCAAGGGGCAAGCGGCTACACCTTC.

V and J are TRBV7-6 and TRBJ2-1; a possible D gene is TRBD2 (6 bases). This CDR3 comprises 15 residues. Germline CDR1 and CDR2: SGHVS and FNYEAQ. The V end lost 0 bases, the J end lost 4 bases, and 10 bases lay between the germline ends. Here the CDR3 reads CASSLAGRGYNEQFF. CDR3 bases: TGTGCCAGCAGCTTAGCCGGGCGGGGTTACAATGAGCAGTTCTTC.

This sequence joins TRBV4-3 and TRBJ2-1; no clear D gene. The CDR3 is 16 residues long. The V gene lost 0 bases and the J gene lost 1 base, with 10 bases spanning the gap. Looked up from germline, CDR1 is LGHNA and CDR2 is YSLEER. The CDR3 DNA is TGCGCCAGCAGCCAAGATCGCCGCACGTCCTACAATGAGCAGTTCTTC. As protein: CASSQDRRTSYNEQFF.

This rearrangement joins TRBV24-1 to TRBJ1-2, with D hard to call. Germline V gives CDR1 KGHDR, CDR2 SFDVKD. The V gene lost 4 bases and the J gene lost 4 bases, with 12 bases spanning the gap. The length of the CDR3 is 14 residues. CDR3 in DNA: TGTGCCACCAGTGAGGCTTCCCAGTCCTATGGCTACACCTTC. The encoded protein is CATSEASQSYGYTF.

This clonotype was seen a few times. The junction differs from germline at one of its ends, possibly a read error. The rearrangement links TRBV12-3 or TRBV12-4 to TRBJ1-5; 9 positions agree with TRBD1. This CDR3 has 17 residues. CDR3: CASSLDRGTNSNQPQHF. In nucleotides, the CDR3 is TGTGCCAGCAGCTTAGACAGGGGGACAAATAGCAATCAGCCCCAGCATTTT.

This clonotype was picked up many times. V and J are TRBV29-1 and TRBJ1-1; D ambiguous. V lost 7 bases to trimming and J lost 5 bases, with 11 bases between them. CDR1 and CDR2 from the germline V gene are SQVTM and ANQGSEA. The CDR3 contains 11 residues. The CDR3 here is CSAAGGTEAFF. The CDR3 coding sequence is TGCAGCGCCGCGGGTGGGACTGAAGCTTTCTTT. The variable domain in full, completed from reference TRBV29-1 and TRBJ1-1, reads SAVISQKPSRDICQRGTSLTIQCQVDSQVTMMFWYRQQPGQSLTLIATANQGSEATYESGFVIDKFPISRPNLTFSTLTVSNMSPEDSSIYLCSAAGGTEAFFGQGTRLTVV.

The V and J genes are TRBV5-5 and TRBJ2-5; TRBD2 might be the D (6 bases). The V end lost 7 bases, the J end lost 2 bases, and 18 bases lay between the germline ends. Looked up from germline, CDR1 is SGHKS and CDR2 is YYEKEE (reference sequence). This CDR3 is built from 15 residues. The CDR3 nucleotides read TGTGCCAGCGGGAGGCGGTTAGGCGGTCAAGAGACCCAGTACTTC. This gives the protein CASGRRLGGQETQYF.